The rows below give T cell receptor beta chains drawn from one sample of a study of blood T cell repertoires in COVID-19. Sequencing was performed with immunoSEQ multiplex PCR; in TCRdb, only in-frame clones are kept and a portion is missing. The table shows roughly 99,000 clones, with over 70% occurring only once. The specimen was peripheral blood. The receptors originated from a woman of 80 years or more with acute or convalescent COVID-19. Each CDR3 is given with its conserved first and last residue. The D gene is left open where the match is weak. Not every row has a clone size; where given, it reads once, few, many or a size class.

d_call,v_call,clone_size,j_call,cdr3_aa,cdr3_nt
.,TRBV4-2,.,TRBJ1-2,CASSQGTANYGYTF,TGTGCCAGCAGCCAAGGGACAGCTAACTATGGCTACACCTTC
TRBD2,TRBV27,.,TRBJ2-3,CASSPRLAGDTQYF,TGTGCCAGCAGTCCGCGACTAGCAGGAGATACGCAGTATTTT
.,TRBV15,.,TRBJ2-2,CATSRRRTGYRELFF,TGTGCCACCAGCAGACGCCGAACAGGGTATCGGGAGCTGTTTTTT
.,TRBV12-5,few,TRBJ2-1,CASGLVNRENEQFF,TGTGCTAGTGGTTTGGTTAACAGGGAGAATGAGCAGTTCTTC
.,TRBV4-1,.,TRBJ1-6,CASSPGSSQSPLHF,TGCGCCAGCAGCCCGGGGAGTTCTCAATCACCCCTCCACTTT
TRBD1,TRBV25-1,.,TRBJ1-2,CASRQGNYGYTF,TGTGCCAGCCGACAGGGTAACTATGGCTACACCTTC
.,TRBV7-9,few,TRBJ1-3,CASSLAQGSGNTIYF,TGTGCCAGCAGCTTAGCGCAGGGATCCGGAAACACCATATATTTT
.,TRBV29-1,.,TRBJ1-2,CSVVRGIGGYTF,TGCAGCGTTGTAAGAGGGATCGGAGGCTACACCTTC
TRBD1,TRBV6-5,.,TRBJ1-2,CASSRPGQGNYGYTF,TGTGCCAGCAGTCGACCGGGACAGGGAAACTATGGCTACACCTTC
.,TRBV2,.,TRBJ1-2,CASSALANYGYTF,TGTGCCAGCAGCGCCTTAGCTAACTATGGCTACACCTTC
.,TRBV28,.,TRBJ1-5,CASSRRDAHQPQHF,TGTGCCAGCAGTCGCAGGGATGCCCATCAGCCCCAGCATTTT
.,TRBV28,.,TRBJ1-1,CASSRVRGQRTEAFF,TGTGCCAGCAGTCGAGTGCGGGGGCAAAGGACTGAAGCTTTCTTT
TRBD2,TRBV4-3,.,TRBJ2-1,CASSRIGGAYNEQFF,TGCGCCAGCAGCCGCATCGGGGGGGCCTACAATGAGCAGTTCTTC
.,TRBV5-1,few,TRBJ1-2,CASSYGAVDGYTF,TGCGCCAGCAGCTATGGGGCAGTCGATGGCTACACCTTC
.,TRBV29-1,.,TRBJ2-7,CSVRADSYEQYF,TGCAGCGTTAGAGCGGACTCCTACGAGCAGTACTTC
.,TRBV7-2,.,TRBJ1-5,CASSLQKSQPQHF,TGTGCCAGCAGCTTACAAAAATCCCAGCCCCAGCATTTT
TRBD2,TRBV11-2,.,TRBJ2-7,CASSLGGGSYEQYF,TGTGCCAGCAGCTTAGGCGGGGGCTCCTACGAGCAGTACTTC
.,TRBV19,.,TRBJ2-7,CASSETGSYEQYF,TGTGCCAGTAGCGAGACAGGCTCCTACGAGCAGTACTTC
.,TRBV5-1,.,TRBJ2-1,CASSLASSYNEQFF,TGCGCCAGCAGCTTGGCCAGCTCCTACAATGAGCAGTTCTTC
TRBD1,TRBV19,.,TRBJ1-1,CASSGTGGFNTEAFF,TGTGCCAGTAGCGGGACAGGGGGATTTAACACTGAAGCTTTCTTT
.,TRBV18,.,TRBJ2-5,CASSPIPTSQETQYF,TGTGCCAGCTCACCGATCCCGACTAGCCAAGAGACCCAGTACTTC
.,TRBV6-8,.,TRBJ1-5,CASRYRVHNQPQHF,TGTGCCAGCAGGTACCGGGTCCACAATCAGCCCCAGCATTTT
.,TRBV5-4,.,TRBJ1-2,CASSLVGRNGYTF,TGTGCCAGCAGCTTGGTGGGGCGGAATGGCTACACCTTC
.,TRBV7-2,.,TRBJ2-2,CASSLVRGLSTGELFF,TGTGCCAGCAGCTTAGTAAGAGGACTGTCCACCGGGGAGCTGTTTTTT
.,TRBV5-5,once,TRBJ2-3,CATESGVTDTQYF,TGTGCCACCGAGTCAGGGGTCACAGATACGCAGTATTTT
TRBD1,TRBV5-1,.,TRBJ1-1,CASGKTGLNTEAFF,TGCGCCAGCGGTAAGACAGGGTTGAACACTGAAGCTTTCTTT
.,TRBV7-2,.,TRBJ1-2,CASSSGLYYGYTF,TGTGCCAGCAGCTCAGGGCTGTACTATGGCTACACCTTC
.,TRBV5-1,.,TRBJ2-3,CASSLAPVDTQYF,TGCGCCAGCAGCTTGGCTCCCGTGGATACGCAGTATTTT
.,TRBV20-1,.,TRBJ2-7,CSASDPGTPSLEQYF,TGCAGTGCTAGTGACCCCGGGACTCCATCCCTCGAGCAGTACTTC
.,TRBV6-5,.,TRBJ1-1,CASSYSTGLNTEAFF,TGTGCCAGCAGTTACTCGACAGGACTGAACACTGAAGCTTTCTTT